The 2 T cell receptor beta chains below were found in one sample sequenced in a study of blood T cell repertoires in COVID-19. This table comes from immunoSEQ multiplex PCR, and its TCRdb copy is limited to in-frame clones, with some not included. This sample has about 130,000 clones, with about 86% found just once. The source material was peripheral blood. The receptors stem from a woman between 45 and 65 years old with acute or convalescent COVID-19.

The V gene is TRBV27, the J gene TRBJ1-5; 11 bases are a match to TRBD1. The J segment lost 0 bases and the V segment lost 6 bases, leaving 16 bases of the junction unmatched. CDR3 length equals 20 residues. Germline loops: CDR1 MNHEY, CDR2 SMNVEV (reference sequence). The CDR3 reads CASSRSAGQGVSNSNQPQHF. The CDR3 bases are TGTGCCAGCAGCCGGAGCGCGGGACAGGGGGTTTCTAATAGCAATCAGCCCCAGCATTTT.

V is TRBV27 and J is TRBJ2-1, with 7 bases lining up with TRBD2. The germline gives CDR1 MNHEY, CDR2 SMNVEV (reference sequence). Trimming cost V 4 bases and J 5 bases; bases outside gene matches: 11. CDR3 length: 16 residues. This CDR3 is CASSSASSGKNNEQFF. CDR3 sequence (DNA): TGTGCCAGCAGTTCGGCGTCTAGCGGAAAAAACAATGAGCAGTTCTTC.